These T cell receptor beta chains were read from a single sample in a study of shared clonotypes between healthy human individuals. Profiled with immunoSEQ multiplex PCR; TCRdb holds only in-frame clones, not every one. Seen here are some 660,000 clones, more than 70% observed once, and the top ten hold roughly 2%. Sequenced sample: memory CD4+ T cells sorted from blood. Receptor source: a woman in her thirties in good health. CDR3s include the opening cysteine and the closing phenylalanine or tryptophan. D genes are given only for firm matches. Clone size is not always given. Where it is, it says once, few, many or a class for expanded clones.

CDR3 DNA,CDR3 protein,V gene,J gene,D gene,clone size
TGTGCCGTCAGGGGTTTCAGCAATCAGCCCCAGCATTTT,CAVRGFSNQPQHF,TRBV6-1,TRBJ1-5,NA,NA
TGCGCCAGCAGTGAGAGCGGGAGGCGCGAGCAGTACTTC,CASSESGRREQYF,TRBV5-1,TRBJ2-7,TRBD2,NA
TGCGCCAGCAGCTCCGGGACCCGCTACGAGCAGTACTTC,CASSSGTRYEQYF,TRBV5-1,TRBJ2-7,NA,NA
TGTGCCAGTAGTATTGCCAGCAGAGCTAACTATGGCTACACCTTC,CASSIASRANYGYTF,TRBV19,TRBJ1-2,NA,NA
TGCGCCAGCAGCTGGGGACCGGGAGGAGAGACCCAGTACTTC,CASSWGPGGETQYF,TRBV5-1,TRBJ2-5,TRBD2,NA
TGTGCCAGCAGCTCCAGAGGAGTGAACACTGAAGCTTTCTTT,CASSSRGVNTEAFF,TRBV5-6,TRBJ1-1,NA,NA
TGTGCCAGCAGCAAAGGGACATACGACACTGAAGCTTTCTTT,CASSKGTYDTEAFF,TRBV7-9,TRBJ1-1,NA,NA
TGCGCCAGCAGCTTGGAGGTCCCAGGGGCGCGCAGCAAAAACATTCAGTACTTC,CASSLEVPGARSKNIQYF,TRBV5-1,TRBJ2-4,NA,NA
TGCAGGGGCGCGGGGCCCTATGGCTACACCTTC,CRGAGPYGYTF,TRBV20-1,TRBJ1-2,NA,NA
TGTGCCAGCAGCCGACAGGGGCCAAACTATGGCTACACCTTC,CASSRQGPNYGYTF,TRBV7-6,TRBJ1-2,TRBD1,NA
TGTGCCAGCAGTCGACAGAGAGACTCCTACAATGAGCAGTTCTTC,CASSRQRDSYNEQFF,TRBV6-5,TRBJ2-1,NA,few
TGCGCCAGCAGCTTGCTTATTATTGATACGCAGTATTTT,CASSLLIIDTQYF,TRBV5-1,TRBJ2-3,NA,NA
TGTGCCAGCAGTGAATGGGAGCGGCCCAGCAATGAGCAGTTCTTC,CASSEWERPSNEQFF,TRBV25-1,TRBJ2-1,NA,NA
TGTGCCAGCAGCTTAGCGGGACAGGGGGTAGGTCAGCCCCAGCATTTT,CASSLAGQGVGQPQHF,TRBV7-2,TRBJ1-5,TRBD1,once
TGTGCCAGCAGTGGCTCCCTATTCTACGAGCAGTACTTC,CASSGSLFYEQYF,TRBV2,TRBJ2-7,NA,NA
TGTGCCAGCAGTTACTCTCCGGGACAGGACTACGAGCAGTACTTC,CASSYSPGQDYEQYF,TRBV6-5,TRBJ2-7,TRBD1,NA